The clone carrying this T cell receptor beta chain was recorded once. The sample has other DNA sequences that encode this CDR3 too. Trimming cost V 5 bases and J 0 bases, with 10 bases left between them. The CDR3 has 14 amino acids. CDR1 is SEHNR and CDR2 is FQNEAQ in the germline V gene (reference sequence). The data were obtained in a study of T cell changes during pregnancy in multiple sclerosis. The protocol was immunoSEQ multiplex PCR, while the TCRdb copy is restricted to in-frame clones and leaves out a portion. The table lists under 75,000 clones, roughly 90% of them singletons, with around 2.8% in the top ten.

The chain is built from TRBV7-9 and TRBJ1-1; perhaps TRBD1 as D (5 bases). The receptor was isolated from a female donor in good health, enrolled as a control in a pregnancy study. The starting material was peripheral blood, obtained in the third trimester of pregnancy. The CDR3 DNA is TGTGCCAGCAGCCAGAAACAGGTGAACACTGAAGCTTTCTTT. Its translation: CASSQKQVNTEAFF.